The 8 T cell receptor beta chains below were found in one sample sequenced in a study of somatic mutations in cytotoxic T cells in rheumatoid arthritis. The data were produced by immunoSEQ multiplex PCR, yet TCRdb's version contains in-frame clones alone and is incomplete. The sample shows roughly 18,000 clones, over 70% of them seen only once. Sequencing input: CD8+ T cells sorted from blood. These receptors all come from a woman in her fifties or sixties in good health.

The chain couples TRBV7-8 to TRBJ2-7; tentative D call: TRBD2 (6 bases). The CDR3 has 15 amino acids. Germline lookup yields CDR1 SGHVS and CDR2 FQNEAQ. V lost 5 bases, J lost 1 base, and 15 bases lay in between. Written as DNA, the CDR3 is TGTGCCAGCAGCCCCGGGGAGGTCCCGTCCTACGAGCAGTACTTC. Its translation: CASSPGEVPSYEQYF.

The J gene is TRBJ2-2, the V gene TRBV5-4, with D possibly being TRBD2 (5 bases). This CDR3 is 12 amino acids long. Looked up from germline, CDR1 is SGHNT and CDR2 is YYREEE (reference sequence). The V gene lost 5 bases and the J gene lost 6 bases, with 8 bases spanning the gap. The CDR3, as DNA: TGTGCCAGCAGGAGGGTTTCCGGGGAGCTGTTTTTT. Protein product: CASRRVSGELFF. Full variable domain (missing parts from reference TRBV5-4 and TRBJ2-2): ETGVTQSPTHLIKTRGQQVTLRCSSQSGHNTVSWYQQALGQGPQFIFQYYREEENGRGNFPPRFSGLQFPNYSSELNVNALELDDSALYLCASRRVSGELFFGEGSRLTVL.

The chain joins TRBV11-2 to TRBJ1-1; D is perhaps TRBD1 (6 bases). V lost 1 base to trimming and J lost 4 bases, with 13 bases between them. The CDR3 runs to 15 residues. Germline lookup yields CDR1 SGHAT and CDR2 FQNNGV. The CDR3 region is CASSLGGGPGTEAFF. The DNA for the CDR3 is TGTGCCAGCAGCTTAGGAGGGGGGCCCGGCACTGAAGCTTTCTTT. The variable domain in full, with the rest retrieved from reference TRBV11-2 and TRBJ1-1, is EAGVAQSPRYKIIEKRQSVAFWCNPISGHATLYWYQQILGQGPKLLIQFQNNGVVDDSQLPKDRFSAERLKGVDSTLKIQPAKLEDSAVYLCASSLGGGPGTEAFFGQGTRLTVV.

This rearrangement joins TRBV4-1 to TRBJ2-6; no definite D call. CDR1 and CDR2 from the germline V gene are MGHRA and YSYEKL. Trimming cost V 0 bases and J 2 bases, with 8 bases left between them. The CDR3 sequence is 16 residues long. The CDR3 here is CASSQDPVTGANVLTF. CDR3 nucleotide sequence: TGCGCCAGCAGCCAAGATCCCGTAACTGGGGCCAACGTCCTGACTTTC.

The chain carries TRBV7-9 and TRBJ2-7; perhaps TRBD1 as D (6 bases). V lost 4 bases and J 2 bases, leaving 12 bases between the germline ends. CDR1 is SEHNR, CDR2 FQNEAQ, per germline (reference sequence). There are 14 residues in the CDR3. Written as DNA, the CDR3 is TGTGCCAGCAGCTCCCGGACAGAGGCCTACGAGCAGTACTTC. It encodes CASSSRTEAYEQYF.

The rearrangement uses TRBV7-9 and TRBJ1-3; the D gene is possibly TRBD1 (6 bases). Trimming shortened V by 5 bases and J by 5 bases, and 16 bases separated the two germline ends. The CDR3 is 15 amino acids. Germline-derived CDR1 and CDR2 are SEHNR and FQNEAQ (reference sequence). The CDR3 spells CASSPPTGRRNTIYF. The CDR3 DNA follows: TGTGCCAGCAGCCCCCCGACAGGACGGAGAAACACCATATATTTT.

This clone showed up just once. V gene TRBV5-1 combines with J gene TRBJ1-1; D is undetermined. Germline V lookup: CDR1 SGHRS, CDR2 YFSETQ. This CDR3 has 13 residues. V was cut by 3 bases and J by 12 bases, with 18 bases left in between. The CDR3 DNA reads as TGCGCCAGCAGCTCGAGCGGATCGAAGAGATCTTTCTTT. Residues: CASSSSGSKRSFF.

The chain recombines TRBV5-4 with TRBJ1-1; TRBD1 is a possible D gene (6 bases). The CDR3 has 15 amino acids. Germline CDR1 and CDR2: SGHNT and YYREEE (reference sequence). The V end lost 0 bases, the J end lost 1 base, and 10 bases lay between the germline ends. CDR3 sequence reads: CASSLVAQGNTEAFF. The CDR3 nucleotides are TGTGCCAGCAGCTTGGTCGCACAGGGGAACACTGAAGCTTTCTTT.